Below, 22 T cell receptor beta chains from the same sample are listed, as sequenced in a study of response to subunit inactivated influenza vaccine. TCRdb fed the RT-PCR reads into MiXCR, producing one record per CDR3 protein. This table holds 650,000 to 700,000 distinct CDR3 sequences, 15% to 19% found once. The sequences come from PBMCs from blood, collected 11 to 12 days after vaccination. The receptor source for this set is a man in his fifties or sixties who received an inactivated influenza vaccine.

The chain has TRBV11-2 and TRBJ2-3, with a tentative D call TRBD2 (6 bases). With 7 bases removed from V and 6 bases from J, the gap between germline ends came to 20 bases. CDR3 size: 15 residues. In germline, CDR1 is SGHAT, CDR2 FQNNGV. The CDR3 nucleotides are TGTGCCAGCACTTCGCGGGAAGGGATTAGCGATACGCAGTATTTT. Its protein is CASTSREGISDTQYF.

The chain has TRBV5-1 and TRBJ2-7; 7 bases line up with TRBD2. Germline lookup yields CDR1 SGHRS and CDR2 YFSETQ. Trimming took 0 bases from V and 1 from J; bases not matched to a gene: 7. This CDR3 contains 16 residues. The CDR3 nucleotides are TGCGCCAGCAGCTTGGGGGGGGGATTAGCTTCCTACGAGCAGTACTTC. This codes for CASSLGGGLASYEQYF. The full variable domain, completed using reference TRBV5-1 and TRBJ2-7, is KAGVTQTPRYLIKTRGQQVTLSCSPISGHRSVSWYQQTPGQGLQFLFEYFSETQRNKGNFPGRFSGRQFSNSRSEMNVSTLELGDSALYLCASSLGGGLASYEQYFGPGTRLTVT.

This clonotype occurred a few times. This chain uses TRBV15 with TRBJ2-3; TRBD1 might be the D (6 bases). The CDR3 consists of 15 residues. Trimming took 0 bases from V and 3 from J, leaving 10 bases between them. CDR1 is LNHNV, CDR2 YYDKDF, per germline (reference sequence). In DNA form, the CDR3 reads TGTGCCACCAGCAGAGATCTCCAGGGGACAGATACGCAGTATTTT. Translation: CATSRDLQGTDTQYF.

The chain uses TRBV7-2 and TRBJ1-4; D may be TRBD1 (5 bases). V shed 3 bases and J shed 8 bases, with 13 bases lying between them. CDR1 and CDR2 (germline): SGHTA, FQGNSA. This CDR3 contains 14 residues. CDR3 residues: CASSLGGAREKLFF. Written as DNA, the CDR3 is TGTGCCAGCAGCTTGGGTGGGGCACGCGAAAAACTGTTTTTT.

The chain couples TRBV3-1 to TRBJ2-7, with 11 bases lining up with TRBD2. The germline gives CDR1 LGHDT, CDR2 YNNKEL (reference sequence). The CDR3 runs 17 residues. Trimming took 4 bases from V and 6 from J; bases not matched to a gene: 14. The CDR3 DNA sequence: TGTGCCAGCAGCCCACGCTTCTTAGCGGGAGGGCGATCCGAGCAGTACTTC. It translates to CASSPRFLAGGRSEQYF.

This chain joins TRBV7-8 and TRBJ1-5, with TRBD1 as a possible D gene (5 bases). The CDR3 contains 13 residues. Germline V lookup: CDR1 SGHVS, CDR2 FQNEAQ. V gave up 8 bases and J gave up 5 bases, with 13 bases separating them. In DNA, the CDR3 is TGTGCCAGCCCGGGGGGTTTTCATCAGCCCCAGCATTTT. Its protein product is CASPGGFHQPQHF.

The gene calls are TRBV28 and TRBJ2-4; D perhaps matches TRBD2 (6 bases). Trimming pared 5 bases from V and 1 base from J, leaving 12 bases between. The germline V gene encodes CDR1 MDHEN and CDR2 SYDVKM. CDR3 length: 15 amino acids. The CDR3 DNA sequence: TGTGCCAGCAGTCGGGGGACGGGTGCCAAAAACATTCAGTACTTC. Its protein is CASSRGTGAKNIQYF.

The V and J genes are TRBV7-8 and TRBJ2-1; D call uncertain. The V and J ends lost 4 bases and 8 bases respectively, with 15 bases between them. In germline, CDR1 is SGHVS, CDR2 FQNEAQ. This CDR3 has 14 amino acids. CDR3 sequence: CASSSRRRAHEQFF. For the CDR3, the DNA is TGTGCCAGCAGCTCCCGAAGACGCGCCCATGAGCAGTTCTTC.

This clonotype was detected many times. The germline gene is not matched at one end of the junction; a read error may be the cause. The rearrangement joins TRBV5-1 to TRBJ2-7; 9 nucleotides agree with TRBD1. The CDR3 spans 14 residues. The germline V gene encodes CDR1 SGHRS and CDR2 YFSETQ. Written as DNA, the CDR3 is TGTGCCAGCAGCTCCGGGACAGGGCGCTACGAGCAGTACTTC. It codes for CASSSGTGRYEQYF.

The CDR3 reads CASSQPEETQYF. The CDR3 bases are TGTGCCAGCAGCCAACCTGAAGAGACCCAGTACTTC. The chain is built from TRBV7-6 and TRBJ2-5; D not resolved. V was pared by 5 bases and J by 3 bases, with 7 bases between. The CDR3 length is 12 residues. Germline loops: CDR1 SGHVS, CDR2 FNYEAQ.

This rearrangement joins TRBV7-2 to TRBJ2-7; 7 nucleotides match TRBD2. Per the germline V gene, CDR1 is SGHTA and CDR2 is FQGNSA. The CDR3 runs 14 residues. The trim removed 5 bases at V and 1 base at J, leaving 5 bases unmatched. Written as DNA, the CDR3 is TGTGCCAGCAGCGCCGAGCGGGATTCCTACGAGCAGTACTTC. Translating it yields CASSAERDSYEQYF. Filled out from reference TRBV7-2 and TRBJ2-7, the complete variable domain reads GAGVSQSPSNKVTEKGKDVELRCDPISGHTALYWYRQSLGQGLEFLIYFQGNSAPDKSGLPSDRFSAERTGGSVSTLTIQRTQQEDSAVYLCASSAERDSYEQYFGPGTRLTVT.

In its sample, this clonotype was seen a few times. The rearrangement links TRBV5-1 to TRBJ1-1; D perhaps matches TRBD1 (5 bases). V lost 0 bases to trimming and J lost 5 bases, with 11 bases between them. The CDR3 has 14 amino acids. Germline V gene data show CDR1 as SGHRS and CDR2 as YFSETQ. The CDR3 coding sequence is TGCGCCAGCAGCTTGGTACGGGGGAAGACTGAAGCTTTCTTT. It codes for CASSLVRGKTEAFF.

CDR3 protein: CASSPSTGFSYNEQFF. Written as DNA, the CDR3 is TGTGCCAGCTCACCCTCGACAGGGTTTTCTTACAATGAGCAGTTCTTC. This sequence joins TRBV18 and TRBJ2-1; 7 positions match TRBD1. This CDR3 spans 16 amino acids. Per the germline V gene, CDR1 is KGHSH and CDR2 is LQKENI. V lost 3 bases and J lost 4; bases outside the gene matches: 9.

This clonotype appeared a few times. The chain has TRBV6-6 and TRBJ2-2; perhaps TRBD2 as D (5 bases). Trimming pared 5 bases from V and 5 bases from J, leaving 9 bases between. The V gene's germline CDR1 is MNHNY and CDR2 SVGAGI (reference sequence). The CDR3 loop spans 13 amino acids. In DNA form, the CDR3 reads TGTGCCAGCAGTCGGGATCGTACCGGGGAGCTGTTTTTT. Translating gives CASSRDRTGELFF.

This clonotype was seen ten or more times. The genes are TRBV12-3 or TRBV12-4 and TRBJ1-2; D might be TRBD1 (6 bases). Trimming stripped 5 bases from V and 5 bases from J, with 12 bases between. The CDR3 length is 13 residues. The CDR3 nucleotides are TGTGCCAGCAGTGTCCAGGACAGTTATGGCTACACCTTC. Translation: CASSVQDSYGYTF.

This clonotype was seen a few times. The chain recombines TRBV4-2 with TRBJ2-7; TRBD2 aligns across 9 bases. J was trimmed by 3 bases and V by 4 bases; bases with no gene match: 7. The germline V gene has CDR1 LGHNA and CDR2 YNFKEQ. This CDR3 region has 15 residues. The CDR3 DNA follows: TGTGCCAGCAGCCCATCTAGCGGGACGAACTACGAGCAGTACTTC. Translation gives CASSPSSGTNYEQYF.

J is TRBJ2-5 and V is TRBV3-1; D tentatively fits TRBD1 or TRBD2 (6 bases each). The CDR3 runs 14 residues. Germline values: CDR1 LGHDT, CDR2 YNNKEL (reference sequence). Trimming removed 3 bases from V and 4 bases from J, with 12 bases in between. CDR3 bases: TGTGCCAGCAGCCACTGGAGGGGGACAGAGACCCAGTACTTC. Translating it yields CASSHWRGTETQYF.

In this sample, this clonotype turned up many times. The chain carries TRBV4-3 and TRBJ2-3; no reliable D call. The V end was cut by 0 bases, the J end by 3 bases, with 10 bases between. This CDR3 is 15 amino acids long. Germline V lookup: CDR1 LGHNA, CDR2 YSLEER. The CDR3 loop is CASSQEGKRTDTQYF. As DNA, the CDR3 is TGCGCCAGCAGCCAAGAGGGGAAAAGGACAGATACGCAGTATTTT.

The chain joins TRBV4-1 to TRBJ2-7, with D perhaps TRBD2 (5 bases). Germline CDR1 MGHRA, CDR2 YSYEKL. There are 18 residues in the CDR3. V lost 0 bases and J lost 0, with 18 bases in between. The CDR3 DNA follows: TGCGCCAGCAGCCAAGATGTTTCCCGCGGGCTAAGCTCCTACGAGCAGTACTTC. Its translation: CASSQDVSRGLSSYEQYF.

This clonotype was seen only a few times. This rearrangement joins TRBV28 to TRBJ2-1, with TRBD2 matching over 9 bases. The junction had 8 bases not matched to a gene; V was cut back by 5 bases and J by 3 bases. This CDR3 is 16 amino acids long. Per germline, CDR1 MDHEN and CDR2 SYDVKM. CDR3 nucleotide sequence: TGTGCCAGCAGTACCTTAGGCGGGGGGGTCTACAATGAGCAGTTCTTC. Its protein is CASSTLGGGVYNEQFF.

The chain links TRBV6-5 to TRBJ1-6; a weak D match, TRBD1 (6 bases). This CDR3 has 16 amino acids. V was clipped by 0 bases and J by 6 bases, with 12 bases between them. Germline V gene lookup returns CDR1 MNHEY and CDR2 SVGAGI. As DNA, the CDR3 is TGTGCCAGCAGTTACTCGGACAGTTCCCGTAATTCACCCCTCCACTTT. This gives the protein CASSYSDSSRNSPLHF.

The chain couples TRBV29-1 to TRBJ2-7, with D possibly matching TRBD1 (5 bases). The CDR3 covers 12 residues. Germline V gives CDR1 SQVTM, CDR2 ANQGSEA. The V end was cut by 4 bases, the J end by 1 base, with 8 bases between. CDR3 residues: CSVGPGSYEQYF. For the CDR3, the DNA is TGCAGCGTTGGGCCAGGGTCCTACGAGCAGTACTTC.